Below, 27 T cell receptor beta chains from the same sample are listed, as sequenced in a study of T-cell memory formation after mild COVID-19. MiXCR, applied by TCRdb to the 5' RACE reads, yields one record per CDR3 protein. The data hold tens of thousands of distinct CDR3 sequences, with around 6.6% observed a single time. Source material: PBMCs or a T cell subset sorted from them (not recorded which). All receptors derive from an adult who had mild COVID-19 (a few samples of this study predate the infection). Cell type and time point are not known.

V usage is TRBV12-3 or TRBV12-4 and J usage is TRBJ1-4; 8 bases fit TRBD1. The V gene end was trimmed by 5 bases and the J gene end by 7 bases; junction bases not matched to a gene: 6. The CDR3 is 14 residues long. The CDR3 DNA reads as TGTGCCAGCAGTCGACAGGGGAAGAGTGAAAAACTGTTTTTT. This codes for CASSRQGKSEKLFF.

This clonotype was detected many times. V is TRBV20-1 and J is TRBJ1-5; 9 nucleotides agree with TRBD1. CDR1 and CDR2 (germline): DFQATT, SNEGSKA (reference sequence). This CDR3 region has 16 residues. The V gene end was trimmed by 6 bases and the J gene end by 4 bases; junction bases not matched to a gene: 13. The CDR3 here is CSALYAGDRENQPQHF. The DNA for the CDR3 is TGCAGTGCCCTCTACGCTGGGGACAGGGAAAATCAGCCCCAGCATTTT.

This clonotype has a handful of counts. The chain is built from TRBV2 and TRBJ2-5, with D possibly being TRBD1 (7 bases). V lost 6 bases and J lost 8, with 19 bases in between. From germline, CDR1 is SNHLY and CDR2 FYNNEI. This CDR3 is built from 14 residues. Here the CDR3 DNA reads TGTGCCAGCAGAAATAGGGACAGTAGCGGAACCCAGTACTTC. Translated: CASRNRDSSGTQYF.

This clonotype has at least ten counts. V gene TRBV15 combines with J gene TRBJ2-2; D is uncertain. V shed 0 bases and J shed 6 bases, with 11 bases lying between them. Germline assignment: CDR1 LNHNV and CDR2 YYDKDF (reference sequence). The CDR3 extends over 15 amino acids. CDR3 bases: TGTGCCACCAGCAGAGATCCAGGTTCTCCCGGGGAGCTGTTTTTT. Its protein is CATSRDPGSPGELFF.

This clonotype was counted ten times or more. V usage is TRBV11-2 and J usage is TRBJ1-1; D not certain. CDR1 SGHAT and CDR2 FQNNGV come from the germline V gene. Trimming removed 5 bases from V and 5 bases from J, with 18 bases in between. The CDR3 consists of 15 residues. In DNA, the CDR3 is TGTGCCAGCAGCCCGTATCCGAGGGCGAGGACTGAAGCTTTCTTT. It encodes CASSPYPRARTEAFF.

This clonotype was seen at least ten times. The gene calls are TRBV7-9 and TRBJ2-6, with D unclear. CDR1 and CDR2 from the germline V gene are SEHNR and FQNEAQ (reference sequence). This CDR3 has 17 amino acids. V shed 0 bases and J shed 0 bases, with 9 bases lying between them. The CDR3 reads CASSLAQAASGANVLTF. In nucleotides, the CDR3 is TGTGCCAGCAGCTTAGCGCAGGCAGCCTCTGGGGCCAACGTCCTGACTTTC.

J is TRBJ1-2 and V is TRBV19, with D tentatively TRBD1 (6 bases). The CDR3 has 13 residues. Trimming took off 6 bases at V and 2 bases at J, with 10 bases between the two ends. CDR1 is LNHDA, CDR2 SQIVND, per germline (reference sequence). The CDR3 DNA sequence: TGTGCCAGTAGCGCACAGGGCAACTATGGCTACACCTTC. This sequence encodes CASSAQGNYGYTF.

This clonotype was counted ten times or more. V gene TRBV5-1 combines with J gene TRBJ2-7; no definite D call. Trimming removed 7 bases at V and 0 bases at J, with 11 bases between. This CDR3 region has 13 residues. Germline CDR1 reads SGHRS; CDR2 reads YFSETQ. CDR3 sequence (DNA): TGCGCCAGCCTCACTTCTCGCTCCTACGAGCAGTACTTC. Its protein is CASLTSRSYEQYF. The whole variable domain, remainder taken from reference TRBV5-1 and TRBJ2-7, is KAGVTQTPRYLIKTRGQQVTLSCSPISGHRSVSWYQQTPGQGLQFLFEYFSETQRNKGNFPGRFSGRQFSNSRSEMNVSTLELGDSALYLCASLTSRSYEQYFGPGTRLTVT.

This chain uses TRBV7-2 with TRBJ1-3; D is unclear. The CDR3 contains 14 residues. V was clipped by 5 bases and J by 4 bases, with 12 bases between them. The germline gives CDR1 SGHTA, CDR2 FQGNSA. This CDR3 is CASSPGSPGNTIYF. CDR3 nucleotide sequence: TGTGCCAGCAGCCCCGGTTCACCCGGAAACACCATATATTTT.

CDR3: CASSRSGENTEAFF. The CDR3 nucleotides are TGTGCCAGCTCCCGATCGGGGGAGAACACTGAAGCTTTCTTT. This chain uses TRBV18 with TRBJ1-1, with D possibly TRBD1 on 5 matching bases. Trimming removed 6 bases at V and 1 base at J, with 12 bases between. This CDR3 is 14 amino acids long. Germline V gene lookup returns CDR1 KGHSH and CDR2 LQKENI.

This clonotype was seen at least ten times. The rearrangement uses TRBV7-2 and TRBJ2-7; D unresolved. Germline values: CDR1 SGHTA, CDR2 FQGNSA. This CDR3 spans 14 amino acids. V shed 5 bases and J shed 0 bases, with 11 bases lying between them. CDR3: CASSLPSSSYEQYF. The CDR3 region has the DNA TGTGCCAGCAGCCTTCCCTCGAGCTCCTACGAGCAGTACTTC.

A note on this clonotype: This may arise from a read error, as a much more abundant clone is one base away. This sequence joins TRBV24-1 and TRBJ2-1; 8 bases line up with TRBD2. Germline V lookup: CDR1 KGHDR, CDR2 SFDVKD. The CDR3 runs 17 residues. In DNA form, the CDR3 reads TGTGCCACCAGTGATTTGAACGGGAGGGCCTCCTACAATGAGAAGTTCTTC. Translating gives CATSDLNGRASYNEKFF.

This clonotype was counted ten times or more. The chain's CDR3 is CATSGNRPWNEQFF. CDR3 sequence (DNA): TGTGCCACCAGTGGTAACAGGCCCTGGAATGAGCAGTTCTTC. The chain has TRBV24-1 and TRBJ2-1, with D tentatively TRBD1 (5 bases). The V and J ends lost 5 bases and 7 bases respectively, with 14 bases between them. The CDR3 loop spans 14 amino acids. CDR1 KGHDR and CDR2 SFDVKD come from the germline V gene.

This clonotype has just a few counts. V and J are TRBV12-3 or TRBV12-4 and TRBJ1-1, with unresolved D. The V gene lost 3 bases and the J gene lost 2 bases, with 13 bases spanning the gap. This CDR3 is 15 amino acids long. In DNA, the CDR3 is TGTGCCAGCAGTTTTTCCGCAGGATCCAACACTGAAGCTTTCTTT. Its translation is CASSFSAGSNTEAFF.

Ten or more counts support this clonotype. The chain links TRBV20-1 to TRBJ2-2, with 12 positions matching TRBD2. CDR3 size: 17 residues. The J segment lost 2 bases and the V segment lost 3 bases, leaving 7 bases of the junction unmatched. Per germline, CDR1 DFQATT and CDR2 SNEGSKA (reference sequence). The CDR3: CSASAPGLAGNTGELFF. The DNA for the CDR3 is TGCAGTGCTAGTGCCCCGGGACTAGCGGGTAACACCGGGGAGCTGTTTTTT.

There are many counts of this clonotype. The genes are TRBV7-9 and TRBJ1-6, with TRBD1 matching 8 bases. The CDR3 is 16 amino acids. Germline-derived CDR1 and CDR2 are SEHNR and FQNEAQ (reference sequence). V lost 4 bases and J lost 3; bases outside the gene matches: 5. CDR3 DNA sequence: TGTGCCAGCAGCTCCGGACAGGGTTTCTATAATTCACCCCTCCACTTT. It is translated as CASSSGQGFYNSPLHF.

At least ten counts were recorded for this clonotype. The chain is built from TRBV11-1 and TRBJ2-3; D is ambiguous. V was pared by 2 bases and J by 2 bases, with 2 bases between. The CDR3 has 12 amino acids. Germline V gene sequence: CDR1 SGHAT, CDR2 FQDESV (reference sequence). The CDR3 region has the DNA TGTGCCAGCAGCTTATTCACAGATACGCAGTATTTT. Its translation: CASSLFTDTQYF.

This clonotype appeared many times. Written as DNA, the CDR3 is TGTGCCAGCAGCTTGGCCGTAGCCAGGGGGGCTTCCTACAATGAGCAGTTCTTC. It codes for CASSLAVARGASYNEQFF. This chain uses TRBV5-6 with TRBJ2-1; tentative D call: TRBD1 (7 bases). The germline gives CDR1 SGHDT, CDR2 YYEEEE. The CDR3 consists of 18 residues. Trimming stripped 0 bases from V and 1 base from J, with 17 bases between.

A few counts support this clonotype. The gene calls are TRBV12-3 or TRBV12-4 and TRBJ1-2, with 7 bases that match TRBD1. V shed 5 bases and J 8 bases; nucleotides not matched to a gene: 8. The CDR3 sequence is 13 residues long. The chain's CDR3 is CASSINRGWGYTF. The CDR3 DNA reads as TGTGCCAGCAGTATTAACAGGGGTTGGGGCTACACCTTC.

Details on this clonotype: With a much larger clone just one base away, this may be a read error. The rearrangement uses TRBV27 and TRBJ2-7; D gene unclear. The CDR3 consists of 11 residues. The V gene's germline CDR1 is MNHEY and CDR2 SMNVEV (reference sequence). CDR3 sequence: CARSSFNEQYF. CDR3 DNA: TGTGCCAGAAGTTCTTTCAACGAGCAGTACTTC.

Here the CDR3 reads CATSDFQKGDSGANVLTF. The CDR3 coding sequence is TGTGCCACCAGTGATTTTCAAAAGGGCGACTCTGGGGCCAACGTCCTGACTTTC. The chain couples TRBV24-1 to TRBJ2-6, with D unclear. V was shortened by 1 base and J by 0 bases, with 12 bases between the two germline ends. This CDR3 has 18 residues. Germline V gene sequence: CDR1 KGHDR, CDR2 SFDVKD.

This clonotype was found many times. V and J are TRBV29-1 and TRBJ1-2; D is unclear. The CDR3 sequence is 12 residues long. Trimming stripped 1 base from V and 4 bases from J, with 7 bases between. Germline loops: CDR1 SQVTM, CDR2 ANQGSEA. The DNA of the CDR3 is TGCAGCGTTGAAGGAAAGATCTATGGCTACACCTTC. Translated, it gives CSVEGKIYGYTF. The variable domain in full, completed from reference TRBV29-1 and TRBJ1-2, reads SAVISQKPSRDICQRGTSLTIQCQVDSQVTMMFWYRQQPGQSLTLIATANQGSEATYESGFVIDKFPISRPNLTFSTLTVSNMSPEDSSIYLCSVEGKIYGYTFGSGTRLTVV.

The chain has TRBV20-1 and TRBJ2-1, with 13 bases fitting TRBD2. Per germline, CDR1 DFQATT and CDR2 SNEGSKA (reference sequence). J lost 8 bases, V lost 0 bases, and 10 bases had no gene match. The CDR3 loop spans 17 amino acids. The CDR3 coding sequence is TGCAGTGCTAGAGATCCCAGGACTAGCGGGAGTCCCTATGAGCAGTTCTTC. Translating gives CSARDPRTSGSPYEQFF.

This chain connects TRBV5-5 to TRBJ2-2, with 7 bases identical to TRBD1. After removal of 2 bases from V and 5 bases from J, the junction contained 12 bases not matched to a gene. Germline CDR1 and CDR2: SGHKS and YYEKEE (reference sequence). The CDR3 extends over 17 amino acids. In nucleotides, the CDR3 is TGTGCCAGCAGCTTTTCCCTTGGGACAGTTCTAACCGGGGAGCTGTTTTTT. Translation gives CASSFSLGTVLTGELFF.

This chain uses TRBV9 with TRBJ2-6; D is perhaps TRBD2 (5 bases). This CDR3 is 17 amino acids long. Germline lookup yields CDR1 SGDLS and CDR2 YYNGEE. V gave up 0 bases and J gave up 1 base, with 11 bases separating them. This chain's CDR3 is CASSVARWESGANVLTF. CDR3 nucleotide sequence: TGTGCCAGCAGCGTAGCCCGGTGGGAGTCTGGGGCCAACGTCCTGACTTTC.

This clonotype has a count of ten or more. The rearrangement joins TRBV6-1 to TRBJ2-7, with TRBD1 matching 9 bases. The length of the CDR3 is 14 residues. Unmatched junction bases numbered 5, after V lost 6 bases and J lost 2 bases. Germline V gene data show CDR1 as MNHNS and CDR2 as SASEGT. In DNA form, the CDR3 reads TGTGCCAGCAGGCCGGGACAGGGTCCCTACGAGCAGTACTTC. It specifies CASRPGQGPYEQYF.

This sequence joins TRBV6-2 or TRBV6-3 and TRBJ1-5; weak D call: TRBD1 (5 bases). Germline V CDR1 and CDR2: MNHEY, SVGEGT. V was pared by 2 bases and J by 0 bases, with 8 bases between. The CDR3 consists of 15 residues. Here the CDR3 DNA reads TGTGCCAGCAGTTACGGGGCAAATAGCAATCAGCCCCAGCATTTT. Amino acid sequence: CASSYGANSNQPQHF.